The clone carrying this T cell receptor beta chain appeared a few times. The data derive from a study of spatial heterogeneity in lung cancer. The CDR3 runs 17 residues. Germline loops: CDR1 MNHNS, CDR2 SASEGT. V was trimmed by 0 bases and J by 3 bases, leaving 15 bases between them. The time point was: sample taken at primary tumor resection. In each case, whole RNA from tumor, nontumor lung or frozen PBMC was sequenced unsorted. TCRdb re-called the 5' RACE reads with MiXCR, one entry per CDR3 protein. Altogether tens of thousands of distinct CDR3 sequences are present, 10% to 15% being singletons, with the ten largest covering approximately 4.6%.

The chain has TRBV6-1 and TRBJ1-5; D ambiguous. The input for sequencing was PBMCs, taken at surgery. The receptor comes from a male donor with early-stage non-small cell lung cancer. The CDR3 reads CASSEAPGRSNNQPQHF. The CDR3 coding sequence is TGTGCCAGCAGTGAAGCGCCGGGGAGGAGTAACAATCAGCCCCAGCATTTT.